This T cell receptor (beta chain) originates from a study of shared clonotypes between healthy human individuals. Findings and caveats of the study: Against clonotypes common to all four donors, non-shared ones had lower generation probabilities. Despite large depth, rarefaction showed incomplete sorted-subset sequencing. Blood alone was sampled, and tissue repertoires likely differ.

The method was immunoSEQ multiplex PCR; TCRdb's version includes in-frame clones alone and lacks a portion of them. This table has about 1 million clones, about 74% appearing once. This clone was counted only a few times. What it binds is unknown. V was pared by 8 bases and J by 4 bases, with 9 bases of the junction left unmatched. The CDR3 length is 16 residues. From germline, CDR1 is MGHDK and CDR2 SYGVNS. Sequencing was performed on memory CD4+ T cells sorted from blood. Subset: CD45RA-negative fraction. This clonotype was obtained from a young man in good health. The genes are TRBV25-1 and TRBJ2-2, with 11 bases that match TRBD1. The CDR3 here is CASSQDRGLITGELFF. The CDR3 DNA reads as TGTGCCAGCTCACAGGACAGGGGGCTTATCACCGGGGAGCTGTTTTTT.